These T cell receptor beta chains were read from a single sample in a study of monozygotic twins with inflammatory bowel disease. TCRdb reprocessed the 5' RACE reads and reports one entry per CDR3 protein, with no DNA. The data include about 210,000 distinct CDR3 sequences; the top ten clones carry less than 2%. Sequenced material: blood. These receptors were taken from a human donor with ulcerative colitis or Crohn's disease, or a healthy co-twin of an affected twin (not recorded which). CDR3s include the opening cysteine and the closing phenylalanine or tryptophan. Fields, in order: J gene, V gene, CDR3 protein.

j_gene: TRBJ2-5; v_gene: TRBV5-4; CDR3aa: CASSLTGFQETQYF
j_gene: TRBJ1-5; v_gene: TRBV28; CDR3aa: CASRLDREGQPQHF
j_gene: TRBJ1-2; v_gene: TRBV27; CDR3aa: CASSLGQTLGYTF
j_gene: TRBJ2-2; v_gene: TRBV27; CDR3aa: CASSLLAGGNTGELFF
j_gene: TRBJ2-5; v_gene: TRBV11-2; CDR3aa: CASSLLTGAQVRETQYF
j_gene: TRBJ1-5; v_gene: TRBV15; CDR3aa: CATSNQVRGQPQHF
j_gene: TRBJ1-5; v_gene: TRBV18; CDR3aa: CASSPGDQSPQHF
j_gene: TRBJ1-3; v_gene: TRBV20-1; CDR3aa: CSAPTGIGNTIYF
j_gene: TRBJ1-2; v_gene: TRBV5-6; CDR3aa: CASSLEEYGYTF
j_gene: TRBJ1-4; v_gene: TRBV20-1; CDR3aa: CSARSYRAGTNEKLFF
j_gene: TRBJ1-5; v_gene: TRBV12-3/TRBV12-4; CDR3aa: CASSPVSNQPQHF
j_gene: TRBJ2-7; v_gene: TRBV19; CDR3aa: CASSSESPQYEQYF
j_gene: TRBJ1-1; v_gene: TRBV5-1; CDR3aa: CASSLAPQNTEAFF
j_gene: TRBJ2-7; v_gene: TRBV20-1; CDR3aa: CSATKSHRDEQYF
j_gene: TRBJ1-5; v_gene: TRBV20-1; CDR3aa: CSARALPNQPQHF
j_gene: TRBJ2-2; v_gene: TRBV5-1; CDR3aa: CASSLWTVANTGELFF
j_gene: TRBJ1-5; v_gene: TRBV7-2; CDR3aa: CASRKYTGPQHF
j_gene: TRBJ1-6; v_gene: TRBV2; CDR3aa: CASSRQGARQSPLHF
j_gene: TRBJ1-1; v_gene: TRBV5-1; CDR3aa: CASSRPGGANTEAFF
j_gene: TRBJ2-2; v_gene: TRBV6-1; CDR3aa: CASSEPNTGELFF
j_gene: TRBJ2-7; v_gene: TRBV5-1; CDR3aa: CASSGTGVGEQYF
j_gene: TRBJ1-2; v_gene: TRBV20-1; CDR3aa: CSALGGVNPYGYTF
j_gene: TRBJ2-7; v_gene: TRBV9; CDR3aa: CASSGGLPSYEQYF
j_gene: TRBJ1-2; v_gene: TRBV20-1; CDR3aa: CSASPGDSSGVGYTF
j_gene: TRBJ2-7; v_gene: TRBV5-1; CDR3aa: CASSLEQGAFYEQYF
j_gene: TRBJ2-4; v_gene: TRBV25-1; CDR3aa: CASSEGARTIQYF
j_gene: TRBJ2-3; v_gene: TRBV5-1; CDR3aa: CASSLALGGNTDTQYF
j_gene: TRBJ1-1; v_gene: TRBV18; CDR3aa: CASSPLAVNTEAFF
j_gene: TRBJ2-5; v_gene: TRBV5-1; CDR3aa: CASSIRTSGNQETQYF
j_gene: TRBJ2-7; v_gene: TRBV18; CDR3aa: CASSPGNPGEQYF
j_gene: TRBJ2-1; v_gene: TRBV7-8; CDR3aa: CASSLRPTYYNEQFF
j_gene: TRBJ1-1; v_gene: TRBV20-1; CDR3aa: CSADKNTEAFF
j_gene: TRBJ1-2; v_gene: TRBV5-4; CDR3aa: CASSLNPGGGYTF
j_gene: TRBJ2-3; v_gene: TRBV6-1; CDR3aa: CATEGDYTQYF
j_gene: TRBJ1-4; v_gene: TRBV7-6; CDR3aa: CASSLFTEKLFF
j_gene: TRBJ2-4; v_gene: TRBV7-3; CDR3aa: CASSPTGGAKNIQYF
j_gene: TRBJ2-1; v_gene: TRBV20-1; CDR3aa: CSARVLVGKANEQFF
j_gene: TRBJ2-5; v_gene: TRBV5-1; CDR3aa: CASSLLGTSQETQYF
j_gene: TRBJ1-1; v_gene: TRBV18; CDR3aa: CASSPDSANQAFF
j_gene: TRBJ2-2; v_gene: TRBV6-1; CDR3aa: CASRRESGTGVTGELFF
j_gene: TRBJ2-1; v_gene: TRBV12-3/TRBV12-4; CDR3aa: CASSPGPGAYNEQFF
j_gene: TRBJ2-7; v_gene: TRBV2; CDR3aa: CASTRERGSYEQYF
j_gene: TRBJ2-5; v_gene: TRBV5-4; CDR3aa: CATQLRGRETQYF
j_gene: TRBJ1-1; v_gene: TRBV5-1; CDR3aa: CASSLGAGRNTEAFF
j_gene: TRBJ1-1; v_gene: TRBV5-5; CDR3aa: CASSRGQGWAEAFF
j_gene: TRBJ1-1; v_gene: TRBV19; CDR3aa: CASTGIRGPGPRPPEAFF
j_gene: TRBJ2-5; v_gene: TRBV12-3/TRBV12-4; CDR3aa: CASKGVRRQETQYF
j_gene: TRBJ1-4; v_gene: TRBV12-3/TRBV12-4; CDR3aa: CASSLAEKLFF
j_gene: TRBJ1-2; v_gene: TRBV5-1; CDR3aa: CASRATGEDYGYTF
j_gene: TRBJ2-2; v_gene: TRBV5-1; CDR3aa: CASTPGVSNTGELFF
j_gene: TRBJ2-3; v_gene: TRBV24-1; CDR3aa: CATSEQELASTDTQYF
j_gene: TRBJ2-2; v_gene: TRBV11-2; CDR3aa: CASSSRTNTGELFF
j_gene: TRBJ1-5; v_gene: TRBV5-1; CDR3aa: CASSLIQGSQPQHF